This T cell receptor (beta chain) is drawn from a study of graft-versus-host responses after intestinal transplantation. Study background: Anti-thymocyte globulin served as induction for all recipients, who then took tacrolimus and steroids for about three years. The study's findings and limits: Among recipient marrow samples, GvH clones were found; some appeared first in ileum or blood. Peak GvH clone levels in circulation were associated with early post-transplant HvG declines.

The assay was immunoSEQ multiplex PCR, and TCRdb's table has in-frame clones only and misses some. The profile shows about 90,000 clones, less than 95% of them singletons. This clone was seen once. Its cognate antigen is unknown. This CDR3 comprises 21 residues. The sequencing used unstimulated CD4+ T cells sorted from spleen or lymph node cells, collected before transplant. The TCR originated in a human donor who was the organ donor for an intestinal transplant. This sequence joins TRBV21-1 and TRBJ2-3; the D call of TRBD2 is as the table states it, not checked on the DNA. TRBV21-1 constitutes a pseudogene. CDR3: CASSKGRGVGLAGIATDTQYF. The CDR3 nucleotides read TGTGCCAGCAGCAAAGGGAGGGGTGTGGGACTAGCGGGAATAGCCACAGATACGCAGTATTTT.